These 29 T cell receptor beta chains were all obtained from the same sample, sequenced in a study of T cells after yellow fever vaccination. TCRdb reprocessed the 5' RACE reads via MiXCR and lists one record per CDR3 protein. The table has about 250,000 distinct CDR3 sequences, 3.6% seen once. The input for sequencing was PBMCs, taken 15 days after the yellow fever booster vaccination. The receptor source for this set is a young man who received the YFV17D yellow fever vaccine.

This clonotype was counted at least ten times. V and J are TRBV7-2 and TRBJ2-3; 9 bases fit TRBD2. CDR1 SGHTA and CDR2 FQGNSA come from the germline V gene. The CDR3 is made up of 15 amino acids. V gave up 4 bases and J gave up 4 bases; unmatched junction bases: 6. The CDR3, as DNA: TGTGCCAGCAGCTACCCGGGACTAGCCTCAGATACGCAGTATTTT. Translating it yields CASSYPGLASDTQYF.

This clonotype appeared many times. The chain recombines TRBV7-3 with TRBJ1-1, with unresolved D. Germline V lookup: CDR1 SGHTA, CDR2 FQGTGA. V lost 1 base and J lost 3, with 6 bases in between. The CDR3 runs to 13 residues. CDR3: CASSLRRDTEAFF. The CDR3 DNA sequence: TGTGCCAGCAGCTTAAGGCGGGACACTGAAGCTTTCTTT.

This clonotype was counted at least ten times. This chain links TRBV18 with TRBJ2-7; tentatively, D is TRBD1 (6 bases). CDR1 is KGHSH, CDR2 LQKENI, per germline. V was trimmed by 4 bases and J by 3 bases, leaving 10 bases between them. The CDR3 covers 13 residues. CDR3 amino acids: CASSQRTDYEQYF. The CDR3 bases are TGTGCCAGCTCACAGAGGACAGACTACGAGCAGTACTTC.

V is TRBV7-2 and J is TRBJ1-5; no reliable D call. Trimming removed 5 bases at V and 4 bases at J, with 15 bases between. The CDR3 is 15 residues long. From germline, CDR1 is SGHTA and CDR2 FQGNSA. CDR3: CASSQTPGSNQPQHF. The CDR3 region has the DNA TGTGCCAGCAGCCAAACGCCAGGATCAAATCAGCCCCAGCATTTT.

In this sample, this clonotype turned up many times. The rearrangement links TRBV4-1 to TRBJ1-1; no reliable D call. CDR1 is MGHRA and CDR2 is YSYEKL in the germline V gene. V gave up 1 base and J gave up 4 bases, with 16 bases separating them. The CDR3 runs to 16 residues. The CDR3 DNA reads TGCGCCAGCAGCCAAGTAGTTAAGAGGAAGACCACTGAAGCTTTCTTT. Protein product: CASSQVVKRKTTEAFF.

This clonotype was recorded at least ten times. The chain recombines TRBV4-3 with TRBJ1-5, with 7 positions matching TRBD1. The CDR3 has 15 amino acids. The V gene end was trimmed by 0 bases and the J gene end by 5 bases; junction bases not matched to a gene: 4. CDR1 is LGHNA and CDR2 is YSLEER in the germline V gene. CDR3 sequence (DNA): TGCGCCAGCAGCCAAGATACAGGGGTAGATCAGCCCCAGCATTTT. This encodes CASSQDTGVDQPQHF.

This clonotype has more than one count but fewer than ten. CDR3 coding DNA: TGCGCCAGCAGCCAAGGCCCGTCCGGGGCAGGCACAGATACGCAGTATTTT. Translated: CASSQGPSGAGTDTQYF. The chain carries TRBV4-1 and TRBJ2-3; D tentatively reads TRBD1 or TRBD2 (5 bases each). The CDR3 is made up of 17 amino acids. V gave up 1 base and J gave up 1 base, with 15 bases separating them. In germline, CDR1 is MGHRA, CDR2 YSYEKL.

The table lists this clonotype with many counts. V gene TRBV7-2 combines with J gene TRBJ1-2, with a weak D call TRBD1 (5 bases). Germline values: CDR1 SGHTA, CDR2 FQGNSA. Trimming removed 5 bases from V and 3 bases from J, with 19 bases in between. The CDR3 has 16 amino acids. CDR3 residues: CASSRYRDRGDYGYTF. In nucleotides, the CDR3 is TGTGCCAGCAGCCGATACCGGGACCGGGGGGACTATGGCTACACCTTC.

This clonotype came up many times. The chain recombines TRBV11-2 with TRBJ2-3; TRBD2 matches at 9 bases. V lost 0 bases to trimming and J lost 4 bases; unmatched junction nucleotides: 5. Per germline, CDR1 SGHAT and CDR2 FQNNGV. The CDR3 runs 16 residues. CDR3 sequence: CASSLEGSGGADTQYF. In nucleotides, the CDR3 is TGTGCCAGCAGCTTAGAGGGTAGCGGGGGAGCAGATACGCAGTATTTT. Supplemented by reference TRBV11-2 and TRBJ2-3, the full variable domain reads EAGVAQSPRYKIIEKRQSVAFWCNPISGHATLYWYQQILGQGPKLLIQFQNNGVVDDSQLPKDRFSAERLKGVDSTLKIQPAKLEDSAVYLCASSLEGSGGADTQYFGPGTRLTVL.

This clonotype was seen at least ten times. V gene TRBV4-3 combines with J gene TRBJ2-2; 7 bases are a match to TRBD2. V shed 1 base and J 0 bases; nucleotides not matched to a gene: 2. Germline lookup yields CDR1 LGHNA and CDR2 YSLEER. CDR3 length equals 16 residues. The CDR3 DNA reads as TGCGCCAGCAGCCAAGTGGGGGGGGCGAACACCGGGGAGCTGTTTTTT. Translating it yields CASSQVGGANTGELFF.

This clonotype showed up many times. This chain connects TRBV7-9 to TRBJ1-2, with TRBD1 as a possible D gene (5 bases). Between the trimmed V and J ends, which lost 5 bases and 5 bases, there was a span of 15 bases. Germline-derived CDR1 and CDR2 are SEHNR and FQNEAQ (reference sequence). This CDR3 has 14 amino acids. CDR3 sequence reads: CASSPPQGGYGYTF. The CDR3 DNA follows: TGTGCCAGCAGCCCACCGCAGGGTGGGTATGGCTACACCTTC.

In this sample, this clonotype turned up many times. The chain links TRBV18 to TRBJ2-3; D unclear. Germline V gene data show CDR1 as KGHSH and CDR2 as LQKENI. The CDR3 is 14 residues long. With 3 bases removed from V and 2 bases from J, the gap between germline ends came to 9 bases. CDR3 DNA sequence: TGTGCCAGCTCACCTACGGGTATCACAGATACGCAGTATTTT. Its protein product is CASSPTGITDTQYF.

This clonotype was counted a few times. The DNA of the CDR3 is TGTGCCAGCAGTTATGGCGGGAACACCGGGGAGCTGTTTTTT. This encodes CASSYGGNTGELFF. This sequence joins TRBV5-4 and TRBJ2-2; D unresolved. V dropped 5 bases and J dropped 1 base, with 9 bases sitting between them. Germline-derived CDR1 and CDR2 are SGHNT and YYREEE (reference sequence). The CDR3 loop spans 14 amino acids.

This clonotype was counted many times. The chain has TRBV18 and TRBJ2-7, with 12 nucleotides matching TRBD1. Germline CDR1 reads KGHSH; CDR2 reads LQKENI. The CDR3 covers 15 residues. V was pared by 1 base and J by 5 bases, with 3 bases of the junction left unmatched. In DNA form, the CDR3 reads TGTGCCAGCTCACCACGGGGACAGGGGGCAAACGAGCAGTACGTC. This gives the protein CASSPRGQGANEQYV.

This clonotype was recorded many times. The rearrangement links TRBV15 to TRBJ1-6; TRBD1 agrees at 9 bases. The CDR3 is 16 amino acids. Trimming removed 2 bases from V and 7 bases from J; junction bases left unmatched: 6. Germline V CDR1 and CDR2: LNHNV, YYDKDF (reference sequence). The CDR3 loop reads CATSRFSGTGNSPLHF. The CDR3 DNA is TGTGCCACCAGCAGATTTTCCGGGACAGGGAATTCACCCCTCCACTTT.

This clonotype was seen ten or more times. This chain joins TRBV20-1 and TRBJ2-5; 14 bases agree with TRBD2. The germline CDR1 and CDR2 sequences are DFQATT and SNEGSKA (reference sequence). The CDR3 is 16 amino acids. V gave up 3 bases and J gave up 5 bases; unmatched junction bases: 8. The CDR3 is CSASKTSGGAHETQYF. CDR3 nucleotide sequence: TGCAGTGCTAGTAAGACTAGCGGGGGGGCCCATGAGACCCAGTACTTC.

The sample holds a few counts of this clonotype. The chain employs TRBV6-2 or TRBV6-3 and TRBJ1-2; D is unresolved. The germline CDR1 and CDR2 sequences are MNHEY and SVGEGT. V dropped 3 bases and J dropped 8 bases, with 16 bases sitting between them. The CDR3 is 14 amino acids. The CDR3 is CASSYKGGSWGYTF. The CDR3, as DNA: TGTGCCAGCAGTTATAAAGGAGGGTCTTGGGGCTACACCTTC.

This clonotype was detected ten times or more. CDR3 protein: CASSPDGRLGEKLFF. The CDR3 bases are TGCGCCAGCAGCCCCGACGGACGGCTTGGTGAAAAACTGTTTTTT. The rearrangement links TRBV5-1 to TRBJ1-4, with no clear D. This CDR3 region has 15 residues. V gave up 4 bases and J gave up 7 bases, with 17 bases separating them. Germline assignment: CDR1 SGHRS and CDR2 YFSETQ. Drawing the rest from reference TRBV5-1 and TRBJ1-4, the complete variable domain is KAGVTQTPRYLIKTRGQQVTLSCSPISGHRSVSWYQQTPGQGLQFLFEYFSETQRNKGNFPGRFSGRQFSNSRSEMNVSTLELGDSALYLCASSPDGRLGEKLFFGSGTQLSVL.

This clonotype has at least ten counts. The V call is TRBV7-9, the J call TRBJ2-4; D assignment may be TRBD1 or TRBD2 (6 bases each). V lost 4 bases to trimming and J lost 16 bases, with 17 bases between them. The CDR3 is 12 residues long. Germline V gene data show CDR1 as SEHNR and CDR2 as FQNEAQ (reference sequence). This CDR3 is CASSWEAGHPYF. The CDR3 DNA sequence: TGTGCCAGCAGCTGGGAGGCGGGACATCCATACTTC. Combining the CDR3 with reference TRBV7-9 and TRBJ2-4 gives the whole variable domain DTGVSQNPRHKITKRGQNVTFRCDPISEHNRLYWYRQTLGQGPEFLTYFQNEAQLEKSRLLSDRFSAERPKGSFSTLEIQRTEQGDSAMYLCASSWEAGHPYFGAGTRLSVL.

This clonotype has at least ten counts. The J gene is TRBJ2-7, the V gene TRBV2, with 8 bases identical to TRBD1. Germline trimming cut 3 bases from V and 6 bases from J; bases unmatched to any gene: 10. Germline V gene lookup returns CDR1 SNHLY and CDR2 FYNNEI. There are 15 residues in the CDR3. This CDR3 is CASSEVGQGAGEQYF. CDR3 sequence (DNA): TGTGCCAGCAGTGAGGTGGGTCAGGGGGCTGGCGAGCAGTACTTC.

This clonotype was seen many times. This chain connects TRBV5-1 to TRBJ2-7; 10 positions match TRBD1. The V segment lost 5 bases and the J segment 6 bases; nucleotides outside the gene matches: 14. This CDR3 is 16 amino acids long. CDR1 is SGHRS, CDR2 YFSETQ, per germline. The chain's CDR3 is CASSQTPGQGSIEQYF. CDR3 nucleotides: TGCGCCAGCAGTCAAACCCCGGGACAGGGGTCTATCGAGCAGTACTTC.

This clonotype was recorded many times. This sequence joins TRBV29-1 and TRBJ1-2; D may be TRBD1 (5 bases). This CDR3 region has 10 residues. V was clipped by 3 bases and J by 6 bases, with 5 bases between them. Germline CDR1 SQVTM, CDR2 ANQGSEA. This CDR3 is CSVDRDGYTF. CDR3 DNA sequence: TGCAGCGTTGACAGGGATGGCTACACCTTC.

This clonotype was observed at least ten times. The V gene is TRBV7-3, the J gene TRBJ2-5; TRBD1 aligns across 10 bases. This CDR3 is 13 amino acids long. Germline CDR1 and CDR2: SGHTA and FQGTGA. Trimming took 5 bases from V and 4 from J; bases not matched to a gene: 1. This CDR3 is CASSRTGGETQYF. The DNA for the CDR3 is TGTGCCAGCAGCCGGACAGGGGGAGAGACCCAGTACTTC.

The sample holds many counts of this clonotype. The CDR3 DNA reads TGTGCCAGCAGCCCCCAGCAGGGTAGGAACACTGAAGCTTTCTTT. This sequence encodes CASSPQQGRNTEAFF. V usage is TRBV7-2 and J usage is TRBJ1-1; tentatively, D is TRBD1 (5 bases). Germline V gives CDR1 SGHTA, CDR2 FQGNSA. This CDR3 has 15 amino acids. Trimming pared 5 bases from V and 1 base from J, leaving 14 bases between. Full variable domain (missing parts from reference TRBV7-2 and TRBJ1-1): GAGVSQSPSNKVTEKGKDVELRCDPISGHTALYWYRQSLGQGLEFLIYFQGNSAPDKSGLPSDRFSAERTGGSVSTLTIQRTQQEDSAVYLCASSPQQGRNTEAFFGQGTRLTVV.

The table lists this clonotype with many counts. CDR3 coding DNA: TGTGCCAGCCAAGGACAGGCAAATCAGCCCCAGCATTTT. Encoded protein: CASQGQANQPQHF. The chain recombines TRBV18 with TRBJ1-5; 7 bases map to TRBD1. J lost 4 bases, V lost 8 bases, and 5 bases had no gene match. The germline V gene encodes CDR1 KGHSH and CDR2 LQKENI. The CDR3 loop spans 13 amino acids.

This clonotype has ten or more counts. The V call is TRBV7-6, the J call TRBJ2-7; TRBD2 is a possible D gene (6 bases). The CDR3 is made up of 15 amino acids. V lost 2 bases and J lost 1, with 12 bases in between. Germline assignment: CDR1 SGHVS and CDR2 FNYEAQ. The chain's CDR3 is CASSLWGGSSYEQYF. The CDR3 DNA follows: TGTGCCAGCAGCTTATGGGGAGGCAGTTCCTACGAGCAGTACTTC.

This clonotype was detected ten times or more. This rearrangement joins TRBV5-1 to TRBJ2-1; no firm D call. The CDR3 is made up of 14 amino acids. Deletions cut 0 bases from V and 4 bases from J, with 8 bases between. Germline V gives CDR1 SGHRS, CDR2 YFSETQ. CDR3 DNA sequence: TGCGCCAGCAGCTTGGAGGCACAGTACAATGAGCAGTTCTTC. Its protein product is CASSLEAQYNEQFF.

In its sample, this clonotype was seen many times. This chain joins TRBV20-1 and TRBJ2-5; D is possibly TRBD2 (5 bases). The CDR3 loop spans 13 amino acids. V lost 3 bases, J lost 9 bases, and 17 bases lay in between. Looked up from germline, CDR1 is DFQATT and CDR2 is SNEGSKA (reference sequence). As DNA, the CDR3 is TGCAGTGCTAGGGATCTAGCCCTGTCGCCCCAGTACTTC. It encodes CSARDLALSPQYF.

The sample holds many counts of this clonotype. The rearrangement uses TRBV27 and TRBJ2-3; no clear D. The CDR3 length is 15 residues. The V gene lost 0 bases and the J gene lost 0 bases, with 7 bases spanning the gap. Germline CDR1 and CDR2: MNHEY and SMNVEV (reference sequence). Here the CDR3 DNA reads TGTGCCAGCAGTTTATCGCGGACCAGCACAGATACGCAGTATTTT. Protein sequence: CASSLSRTSTDTQYF.